Described below is a single T cell receptor (beta chain) sequence and its context. There is no known antigen for this receptor. No base qualities exist here, and no much larger clone lies one base off it. The cohort comprised around 700 healthy bone marrow donors. At the time of sampling, every cohort member was nominally healthy, though immune exposures that went unrecorded were likely present. The donor tested CMV seronegative and was one of the 352 seronegative cohort members. Every donor gave a peripheral blood sample, and the peripheral blood mononuclear cells from that sample were used for TCR beta sequencing. Genomic DNA extraction from the blood cell samples was performed with the Qiagen DNeasy Blood Extraction Kit. The data were obtained in a study of cytomegalovirus exposure and HLA in healthy donors (dated by TCRdb to the late 2010s). Notes on the research overall: An earlier analysis of 587 of the donors reported approximately 260 Gb of sequence data and around 120 million unique TCR beta sequences obtained from some 170 million T cells. Both class I and class II loci were covered by HLA typing, at four-digit resolution. Typing coverage varied by locus: about 620-640 donors for A, B, C, DRB1 and DQB1; 500 to 550 for DQA1; over 600 for DPA1; about 450 for DPB1. In a later analysis, previously published TCR beta repertoires from some 640 donors were re-analyzed and high-resolution HLA genotyping was added so that TCR occurrence patterns could be studied. Besides the first cohort of hundreds of subjects, a separate validation cohort made up of some 110 different subjects was used. Using immunosequencing, the study profiled T cell repertoires from about 620 subjects and related those repertoires to cytomegalovirus serostatus. Roughly 5 DR-DQ haplotypes were handled as single units for association and clustering, since linkage in the cohort was strong. High-throughput TCR immunosequencing, statistical association of individual TCRs with disease status, and machine learning were combined to predict cytomegalovirus infection status. All discovery cohort repertoires had been generated on a single sequencing platform. Rather than using new phenotypic data, the later analysis identified candidate immune exposures from TCR beta sequences and from how often those sequences occurred across donors. Of the roughly 400 genotyped donors, roughly 85% fell in the genetic ancestry cluster associated with self-reported Caucasian donors. In a later genetic analysis, genome-wide SNP genotypes for 398 of the 666 donors were used, and that subset was treated as a discovery cohort. An earlier analysis of 587 of the donors used high-throughput TCR beta sequencing to judge whether each TCR beta V gene segment behaved as functional or pseudogenic. Donor age, sex, ethnicity and CMV serostatus were compiled alongside the repertoire data. The aim of the study was to test whether cataloging public T cell receptors could identify signatures of past pathogen exposure. An early release covering roughly 600 HLA-typed donors comprised roughly 300 gigabases of sequencing data and 85 million or so unique TCR sequences. On average, about 200,000 unique TCR beta nucleotide sequences were sequenced per donor among 398 genotyped donors of the cohort, with roughly 18% of those sequences being non-productive.

Libraries were made using the immunoSEQ multiplex PCR assay. For the multiplex PCR, a mixture combining 60 forward primers for TCR Vbeta segments and 13 reverse primers for TCR Jbeta segments was used. The CDR3 region of rearranged TCR beta genes was amplified from genomic DNA by a multiplex PCR assay. The amplified TCR beta libraries were sequenced on the Illumina HiSeq System as 87-base-pair reads. The original methods were these. A later analysis counted some 74 million unique TCR beta chains across the 666 repertoires, and roughly 10 million of these chains were shared by at least two donors. To remove PCR and sequencing errors, raw reads were error-corrected and collapsed into unique sequences using a nearest-neighbor algorithm that merged closely related sequences. Alignment of CDR3 sequences to IMGT reference sequences was used to assign V, D and J gene segments. For a sequence to be retained, at least a six-nucleotide match to both a V gene segment and a J gene segment was required. Rearrangements were classified as productive when the CDR3 lacked stop codons and remained in frame with V and J, and all other rearrangements were classified as non-productive. Following IMGT convention, CDR3 was defined as the stretch from the second conserved V-encoded cysteine to the conserved J-encoded phenylalanine. The earlier analysis of about 570 of the donors excluded any sequence lacking an unambiguous match to a single V gene segment. In an earlier analysis of approximately 610 of the donors, V segments were called functional above 56.7% productive rearrangements and were called segregating when the between-donor standard deviation exceeded 5%. A statistical classification framework was built to diagnose cytomegalovirus status from the catalog of TCR beta chain sequences. V and J gene assignment, in a later analysis, came from comparing TCR nucleotide sequences with IMGT/GENE-DB human TR gene sequences. A later analysis assigned CDR3 sequences and most-parsimonious VDJ recombination scenarios with the TCRdist pipeline. In a later analysis, each TCR beta chain was defined by its CDR3 amino acid sequence together with its V-gene family, and reads lacking a unique V-gene family were excluded. To address suspected cross-contamination and a sequencing artifact, a later analysis removed roughly 580 highly shared, low-generation-probability nucleotide sequences. In a later analysis, a clonal expansion index for each public chain was calculated from normalized within-repertoire ranks of inferred template counts. Generation probabilities in a later analysis came from a VDJ recombination model fitted to out-of-frame rearrangements, and those results were checked against IGoR. A later analysis scored TCR-TCR, TCR-HLA and TCR-CMV co-occurrence with hypergeometric tests, applying a repertoire-size bias correction to TCR pairs. False discovery rates were estimated in a later analysis by permuting HLA or CMV assignments 20 times. In a later analysis, co-occurring TCRs were grouped with DBSCAN, and TCRdist sequence similarity was added when clustering was performed within HLA-allele-positive subsets. For co-occurrence clustering, repertoires with fewer than 30,000 or more than 120,000 public chains were excluded, along with roughly five repertoires with anomalous nucleotide sharing. TCRdb's version of the immuneACCESS table is confined to in-frame rearrangements and falls short of the full clone set. An unresolved V gene accounts for under half of the shortfall where checked; the remainder is of unknown origin. V, J and clone size are those of that table, while D and trimming were read from the DNA. Within this sample are around 200,000 clones, with 75% to 90% of them counted one time only. The ten largest account for less than 0.35% of the sample.

The germline V gene yields SNHLY for CDR1 and FYNNEI for CDR2. V loses 7 bases of germline sequence and J loses 0 bases, and the interval between the two ends is 13 bases. Inclusive of the bounding cysteine and phenylalanine, the CDR3 is 14 residues long. The CDR3 DNA has 42 bases and is translated from base 1. On the study overall, not on this receptor specifically: When HLA alleles, especially DR and DQ, strongly co-occurred, TCR associations were difficult to assign to individual alleles. The earlier analysis of approximately 590 of the donors excluded 15 to 20 rarely observed V segments, including chromosome 9 orphons, because counts were too low. Most TCR sequences were seen in very few donors, while some public TCRs were found in many individuals. A further reported finding was that TCR beta sequences accurately predicted the HLA-A and HLA-B alleles for most subjects in the first cohort. Compared with the roughly 600-donor mean, donors in an Asian-associated ancestry cluster had fewer N-insertions in productive TCRs, according to a later genetic analysis. Some IMGT-functional V segments, including TRBV6-2 and TRBV6-3, could not be told apart with the 87-base-pair reads, so those segments were excluded. Because HLA typing was unavailable for some donors at each locus, only the typed subset was used in association tests. At a false discovery rate of 0.05, a later analysis linked fewer than 20,000 TCR beta sequences to specific HLA alleles. The presence/absence analyses assumed that sequencing depth was roughly uniform across donors, and that assumption may not be true. In a later analysis, HLA-associated TCR beta chains showed more clonal expansion and lower generation probabilities than non-associated chains that were equally common. For the cohort, immune exposure information was limited to CMV serostatus. In this cohort, only TCR beta chains were sequenced, and detectable features were limited by the absence of alpha or paired-chain data. Most CMV-associated TCR beta chains appeared to be HLA-restricted in a later analysis, and the HLA associations seemed to be driven largely by CMV exposure. A cluster of highly shared sequence variants was judged likely to represent a technical artifact of the sequencing pipeline. Linkage disequilibrium might explain the correlated functional status among segregating V segments, but an unknown experimental factor could not be excluded. The study gave a list of some 150 TCR beta chains associated with cytomegalovirus. According to a later analysis, TCR association rates differed among HLA loci, with DRB1 alleles showing the most associated TCRs and HLA-C alleles showing the fewest. A later analysis reported that several top co-occurrence clusters appeared linked to parvovirus B19, influenza, CMV and Epstein-Barr virus. Cytomegalovirus status was reported to be diagnosed by the classifier with high specificity and sensitivity in both the original and validation cohorts. The authors suggested that the approach could potentially be generalized to other disease states and immunological phenotypes. An association between a missense DCLRE1C variant and V-gene and J-gene trimming of TCR beta chains was found in a later genetic analysis and replicated in an independent cohort. In vitro tests confirmed that a few of the cytomegalovirus-associated TCR beta chains recognize cytomegalovirus antigens. In an earlier analysis of around 500 of the donors, most TCR beta V segments appeared in productive rearrangements about 87% or about 30% of the time, broadly matching IMGT annotations.

Material for sequencing was PBMCs. Recombination joined TRBV2 with TRBJ2-7, with TRBD1 as a weak D call on 6 bases. The TCR comes from a woman aged 25 to 39 in good health and CMV-seronegative. The DNA reads as follows: TGTGCCAGCATCCACGGGGACACCTCCTACGAGCAGTACTTC. It translates to CASIHGDTSYEQYF.